This entry lists 20 T cell receptor beta chains sequenced from one sample in a study of CD8 T cells in Susac syndrome. RNA was extracted with the RNeasy kit, and a quantity of roughly 0.5 to 1 ug was reverse transcribed using random hexamers. TCRdb re-called the immunoSEQ multiplex PCR reads through MiXCR, storing one row per CDR3 protein. Of about 150,000 distinct CDR3 sequences in the sample, around 96% are singletons; the top ten hold about 0.17%. Sequenced sample: CD4+ T cells from PBMCs. Receptors originate from a human donor with Susac syndrome.

V is TRBV29-1 and J is TRBJ2-7; D might be TRBD2 (6 bases). The V gene's germline CDR1 is SQVTM and CDR2 ANQGSEA. Trimming shortened V by 4 bases and J by 2 bases, and 9 bases separated the two germline ends. The CDR3 covers 12 residues. The CDR3 DNA reads TGCAGCGTTGCTGCGGGGCCCTACGAGCAGTACTTC. Residues: CSVAAGPYEQYF.

The chain uses TRBV21-1 and TRBJ1-5; TRBD1 was called by the table and not checked on the DNA. TRBV21-1 is deemed a pseudogene. The CDR3 length is 10 residues. The CDR3 sequence is CATRAQPQHF. The CDR3, as DNA: TGTGCCACCCGGGCTCAGCCCCAGCATTTT.

This clonotype was detected only once. This chain uses TRBV12-3 or TRBV12-4 with TRBJ2-5; D remains unclear. Trimming removed 6 bases from V and 5 bases from J, with 19 bases in between. CDR3 size: 15 residues. CDR3 nucleotides: TGTGCCAGCAGGACGTCGGTCCTGAGTGGGGAGACCCAGTACTTC. Its protein product is CASRTSVLSGETQYF.

The rearrangement uses TRBV5-1 and TRBJ2-1, with D possibly matching TRBD2 (6 bases). V gave up 1 base and J gave up 11 bases, with 10 bases separating them. Germline CDR1 and CDR2: SGHRS and YFSETQ. CDR3 size: 12 residues. CDR3 region: CASSLTAGKQFF. The CDR3 DNA reads as TGCGCCAGCAGCTTGACGGCGGGGAAGCAGTTCTTC.

The chain couples TRBV29-1 to TRBJ2-3, with D uncertain. CDR1 and CDR2 from the germline V gene are SQVTM and ANQGSEA. V dropped 4 bases and J dropped 4 bases, with 3 bases sitting between them. The CDR3 loop spans 10 amino acids. The CDR3 DNA is TGCAGCGTTGTCCCAGATACGCAGTATTTT. Encoded protein: CSVVPDTQYF.

This clonotype came up once. This chain joins TRBV7-9 and TRBJ2-7; TRBD1 matches at 9 bases. The J segment lost 5 bases and the V segment lost 4 bases, leaving 6 bases of the junction unmatched. CDR1 is SEHNR, CDR2 FQNEAQ, per germline (reference sequence). The CDR3 runs to 14 residues. This chain's CDR3 is CASSSNRGRNEQYF. CDR3 in DNA: TGTGCCAGCAGCTCCAACAGGGGGCGCAACGAGCAGTACTTC.

In its sample, this clonotype was seen once. This chain connects TRBV20-1 to TRBJ1-2; D not resolved. The CDR3 loop spans 14 amino acids. Germline CDR1 reads DFQATT; CDR2 reads SNEGSKA (reference sequence). The germline V and J ends were trimmed by 1 base and 4 bases, with 13 bases remaining between them. The DNA for the CDR3 is TGCAGTGCTAGAGTCGAGGGTGGAACCTATGGCTACACCTTC. It yields the protein CSARVEGGTYGYTF.

The rearrangement uses TRBV5-1 and TRBJ1-6, with D uncertain. The CDR3 has 16 amino acids. The germline CDR1 and CDR2 sequences are SGHRS and YFSETQ. V was shortened by 0 bases and J by 4 bases, with 11 bases between the two germline ends. The CDR3 bases are TGCGCCAGCAGCTTGGGTTGGGGTTCGTATAATTCACCCCTCCACTTT. This sequence encodes CASSLGWGSYNSPLHF.

The rearrangement uses TRBV15 and TRBJ1-6; the D is unclear. Germline CDR1 and CDR2: LNHNV and YYDKDF (reference sequence). The CDR3 contains 12 residues. V lost 0 bases and J 6 bases, leaving 0 bases between the germline ends. In nucleotides, the CDR3 is TGTGCCACCAGCAGAGATAATTCACCCCTCCACTTT. Translating gives CATSRDNSPLHF.

The J gene is TRBJ2-5, the V gene TRBV5-4, with D tentatively TRBD1 or TRBD2 (5 bases each). Per the germline V gene, CDR1 is SGHNT and CDR2 is YYREEE (reference sequence). V lost 4 bases and J lost 8, with 18 bases in between. The CDR3 extends over 14 amino acids. The CDR3 DNA is TGTGCCAGCAGCCAGGACCCGGGGACGGAAACCCAGTACTTC. Its protein product is CASSQDPGTETQYF.

V is TRBV3-1 and J is TRBJ2-3; 9 bases align to TRBD2. The CDR3 spans 16 residues. Germline assignment: CDR1 LGHDT and CDR2 YNNKEL (reference sequence). J lost 2 bases, V lost 1 base, and 4 bases had no gene match. The CDR3 here is CASSQGLAELTDTQYF. The CDR3 DNA is TGTGCCAGCAGCCAAGGACTAGCGGAACTCACAGATACGCAGTATTTT.

The chain couples TRBV4-1 to TRBJ1-6, with D unclear. V lost 0 bases and J 14 bases, leaving 17 bases between the germline ends. Per germline, CDR1 MGHRA and CDR2 YSYEKL. The CDR3 is 15 residues long. The CDR3 nucleotides read TGCGCCAGCAGCCAAGAGCTTCTGCCCTCCGTGGCCCTCCACTTT. This encodes CASSQELLPSVALHF.

CDR3 sequence reads: CSATLQGRGSSPLHF. The CDR3 DNA sequence: TGCAGTGCTACCCTACAGGGGAGGGGATCTTCACCCCTCCACTTT. The V call is TRBV20-1, the J call TRBJ1-6; 7 positions agree with TRBD1. The CDR3 consists of 15 residues. V trimming: 4 bases; J trimming: 9 bases; junction bases outside the gene matches: 12. CDR1 is DFQATT, CDR2 SNEGSKA, per germline (reference sequence).

The chain has TRBV9 and TRBJ1-2, with D perhaps TRBD1 (5 bases). Germline V gene sequence: CDR1 SGDLS, CDR2 YYNGEE. The ends were cut back, 1 base at V and 8 bases at J, with 15 bases in the middle. The CDR3 loop spans 14 amino acids. The CDR3 sequence: CASSVMYQGSGYTF. The CDR3 bases are TGTGCCAGCAGCGTAATGTATCAGGGAAGCGGCTACACCTTC.

This clonotype was observed a few times. The chain employs TRBV19 and TRBJ2-7; 7 nucleotides agree with TRBD1. The CDR3 extends over 13 amino acids. V trimming: 5 bases; J trimming: 4 bases; junction bases outside the gene matches: 5. Germline V lookup: CDR1 LNHDA, CDR2 SQIVND (reference sequence). The CDR3: CASSPRGRYEQYF. In DNA, the CDR3 is TGTGCCAGTAGTCCTAGGGGGCGGTACGAGCAGTACTTC.

The chain has TRBV5-1 and TRBJ2-3, with D possibly TRBD1 on 7 matching bases. Trimming removed 3 bases from V and 4 bases from J, with 15 bases in between. The CDR3 spans 15 residues. In germline, CDR1 is SGHRS, CDR2 YFSETQ. CDR3 residues: CASSSGQRGADTQYF. CDR3 nucleotides: TGCGCCAGCAGCTCGGGACAGAGGGGGGCAGATACGCAGTATTTT.

The rearrangement uses TRBV19 and TRBJ2-3; 9 bases agree with TRBD1. V shed 3 bases, J shed 11 bases, and the junction held 3 bases outside the gene matches. CDR3 length: 12 amino acids. Germline V gives CDR1 LNHDA, CDR2 SQIVND (reference sequence). CDR3 loop: CASSIRTGEQYF. The CDR3 DNA sequence: TGTGCCAGTAGTATCCGGACAGGGGAGCAGTATTTT.

The genes are TRBV3-1 and TRBJ2-7; no reliable D call. The CDR3 totals 13 residues. Germline V gene lookup returns CDR1 LGHDT and CDR2 YNNKEL (reference sequence). V shed 2 bases and J shed 5 bases, with 10 bases lying between them. CDR3 sequence (DNA): TGTGCCAGCAGCCAAAGAGCGCCCCACGAGCAGTACTTC. This sequence encodes CASSQRAPHEQYF.

The chain has TRBV2 and TRBJ1-6; D not certain. Trimming stripped 6 bases from V and 8 bases from J, with 14 bases between. The CDR3 has 14 residues. Germline CDR1 and CDR2: SNHLY and FYNNEI. The CDR3 spells CASSLGGQHSPLHF. CDR3 bases: TGTGCCAGCAGCTTGGGAGGGCAACATTCACCCCTCCACTTT.

The rearrangement links TRBV2 to TRBJ2-7; the D is unclear. The germline V and J ends were trimmed by 5 bases and 4 bases, with 12 bases remaining between them. The CDR3 totals 13 residues. Germline CDR1 reads SNHLY; CDR2 reads FYNNEI. This CDR3 reads CASSRAEQYEQYF. The CDR3 DNA is TGTGCCAGCAGTAGGGCAGAACAATACGAGCAGTACTTC. Looking up the rest from reference TRBV2 and TRBJ2-7 gives the full variable domain: EPEVTQTPSHQVTQMGQEVILRCVPISNHLYFYWYRQILGQKVEFLVSFYNNEISEKSEIFDDQFSVERPDGSNFTLKIRSTKLEDSAMYFCASSRAEQYEQYFGPGTRLTVT.